These T cell receptor beta chains were read from a single sample in a study of T cell responses to AZD1222 COVID-19 vaccine. Clones were read by immunoSEQ multiplex PCR, and TCRdb kept only the in-frame ones, dropping some. The sample records around 30,000 clones, about 89% being singletons. The sample consisted of peripheral blood, taken on day 0 of AZD1222 vaccination. The source is an adult in good health. CDR3s include the opening cysteine and the closing phenylalanine or tryptophan. Each record gives: V gene, CDR3 length, D gene, J gene, clone size, CDR3 protein, CDR3 DNA. D genes are given only for firm matches. Some rows have no size entry. The others give once, few or many, or a class for an expanded clone.

TRBV7-9	13	.	TRBJ2-1	.	CASSIDTRNEQFF	TGTGCCAGCAGTATAGACACTCGCAATGAGCAGTTCTTC
TRBV28	13	.	TRBJ1-1	.	CASSTPGRTEAFF	TGTGCCAGCAGTACCCCAGGGAGGACTGAAGCTTTCTTT
TRBV29-1	14	.	TRBJ1-2	.	CSVEYVGGDYGYTF	TGCAGCGTTGAATACGTCGGCGGGGACTATGGCTACACCTTC
TRBV5-4	12	.	TRBJ2-5	.	CASSLAVGVRHF	TGTGCCAGCAGCTTGGCGGTAGGGGTACGGCACTTC
TRBV12-5	13	.	TRBJ2-7	.	CASGLVGTYEQYF	TGTGCTAGTGGTTTGGTAGGGACCTACGAGCAGTACTTC
TRBV6-2/TRBV6-3	14	.	TRBJ1-6	.	CASSYSMYLLDRLF	TGTGCCAGCAGTTACTCGATGTACCTGTTAGACAGGCTCTTT
TRBV5-1	15	TRBD2	TRBJ2-2	.	CASSPGRGSGGELFF	TGCGCCAGCAGCCCAGGGCGGGGGTCCGGCGGGGAGCTGTTTTTT
TRBV5-4	12	.	TRBJ2-7	.	CASSPQGYEQYF	TGTGCCAGCAGCCCCCAGGGCTACGAGCAGTACTTC
TRBV7-9	11	TRBD1	TRBJ2-2	.	CASSLGLDRRF	TGTGCCAGCAGCTTAGGTTTGGACAGGAGGTTT
TRBV25-1	16	.	TRBJ1-2	once	CASSEMGRDANYGYTF	TGTGCCAGCAGTGAAATGGGCCGCGATGCCAACTATGGCTACACCTTC
TRBV7-2	15	TRBD1	TRBJ2-3	.	CASSLVLDRVDTQYF	TGTGCCAGCAGCCTAGTTTTGGACAGGGTGGATACGCAGTATTTT
TRBV9	16	.	TRBJ2-7	few	CASSVGGQASSYEQYF	TGTGCCAGCAGCGTAGGGGGGCAGGCAAGCTCCTACGAGCAGTACTTC
TRBV5-1	14	.	TRBJ1-5	.	CASSETGQDQPQHF	TGCGCCAGCAGCGAGACAGGCCAGGATCAGCCCCAGCATTTT
TRBV27	17	TRBD1	TRBJ2-7	few	CASSSTQRQGAGGEQYF	TGTGCCAGCAGTTCTACACAGCGACAGGGGGCAGGGGGCGAGCAGTACTTC
TRBV7-2	17	.	TRBJ2-1	.	CASSLAAGSANYNEQFF	TGTGCCAGCAGCTTAGCCGCGGGATCGGCCAATTACAATGAGCAGTTCTTC
TRBV5-1	13	.	TRBJ1-1	.	CASSLAGVTEAFF	TGCGCCAGCAGCTTGGCAGGGGTCACTGAAGCTTTCTTT
TRBV6-5	15	TRBD1	TRBJ1-1	.	CASRGGTGGGTEAFF	TGTGCCAGCAGGGGAGGGACAGGGGGAGGCACTGAAGCTTTCTTT
TRBV20-1	14	TRBD1	TRBJ1-2	.	CSASRAGGFYGYTF	TGCAGTGCTAGTCGGGCAGGGGGATTCTATGGCTACACCTTC
TRBV21-1	14	.	TRBJ2-7	.	CASSQNRDSYEQYF	TGTGCCAGCAGCCAAAACCGGGACAGCTACGAGCAGTACTTC
TRBV19	13	.	TRBJ1-2	.	CASSIGGNYGYTF	TGTGCCAGTAGTATTGGCGGTAACTATGGCTACACCTTC
TRBV3-1/TRBV3-2	14	.	TRBJ1-2	once	CASSTRTSNYGYTF	TGTGCCAGCAGCACCCGTACCTCTAACTATGGCTACACCTTC
TRBV15	13	TRBD2	TRBJ2-5	.	CATSSGGEETQYF	TGTGCCACCAGCAGTGGGGGGGAAGAGACCCAGTACTTC
TRBV13	15	TRBD2	TRBJ2-1	.	CASSLGVAGVNEQFF	TGTGCCAGCAGCTTAGGGGTAGCGGGGGTTAATGAGCAGTTCTTC
TRBV7-8	13	.	TRBJ2-7	once	CASSLLGGYEQYF	TGTGCCAGCAGCTTATTAGGGGGCTACGAGCAGTACTTC
TRBV5-1	16	TRBD1	TRBJ2-2	.	CASSLAGTGHTGELFF	TGCGCCAGCAGCTTGGCCGGGACAGGGCACACCGGGGAGCTGTTTTTT
TRBV7-2	15	.	TRBJ1-3	.	CASSLDVFSGNTIYF	TGTGCCAGCAGCTTAGACGTATTCTCTGGAAACACCATATATTTT
TRBV5-6	15	.	TRBJ1-3	.	CASTTLKFGGNTIYF	TGTGCCAGCACCACTTTAAAGTTCGGGGGAAACACCATATATTTT
TRBV6-6	15	.	TRBJ1-2	.	CASNFAGSGNYGYTF	TGTGCCAGCAACTTCGCGGGGAGCGGGAACTATGGCTACACCTTC
TRBV3-1/TRBV3-2	15	.	TRBJ1-5	once	CASSQDGGVNQPQHF	TGTGCCAGCAGCCAAGATGGGGGCGTCAATCAGCCCCAGCATTTT
TRBV6-5	16	TRBD1	TRBJ1-2	.	CASSYPRAGGDSGYTF	TGTGCCAGCAGTTACCCTCGGGCAGGGGGGGACTCTGGCTACACCTTC
TRBV6-5	14	TRBD1	TRBJ1-2	.	CASTPGGGNYGYTF	TGTGCCAGCACCCCAGGGGGAGGGAACTATGGCTACACCTTC
TRBV5-1	13	.	TRBJ2-5	.	CASSLDSQETQYF	TGCGCCAGCAGCTTGGACAGCCAAGAGACCCAGTACTTC
TRBV24-1	14	TRBD1	TRBJ1-5	.	CATSRDRGNQPQHF	TGTGCCACCAGCCGGGACAGGGGCAATCAGCCCCAGCATTTT
TRBV19	13	.	TRBJ1-2	.	CASSRSSRDGYTF	TGTGCCAGTAGTCGTAGCAGTCGGGATGGCTACACCTTC
TRBV9	16	.	TRBJ1-3	.	CASSVSGLSSGNTIYF	TGTGCCAGCAGCGTATCAGGTCTGAGCTCTGGAAACACCATATATTTT
TRBV4-2	16	TRBD1	TRBJ2-7	.	CASSQDPGQSLYEQYF	TGTGCCAGCAGCCAAGATCCGGGACAGTCCCTATACGAGCAGTACTTC
TRBV7-9	14	TRBD1	TRBJ1-1	.	CASSLRQGDTEAFF	TGTGCCAGCAGCTTACGACAGGGGGACACTGAAGCTTTCTTT
TRBV4-1	14	.	TRBJ1-2	few	CASSQVGTLYGYTF	TGCGCCAGCAGCCAAGTAGGGACGCTATATGGCTACACCTTC
TRBV7-9	15	TRBD1	TRBJ2-5	.	CASSRRQGQKETQYF	TGTGCCAGCAGCCGTAGACAGGGCCAGAAGGAGACCCAGTACTTC
TRBV30	17	.	TRBJ1-6	.	CAWSVLGRSSYNSPLHF	TGTGCCTGGAGTGTACTCGGCAGAAGCTCCTATAATTCACCCCTCCACTTT
TRBV3-1/TRBV3-2	14	.	TRBJ1-2	.	CASSLSKDSNGYTF	TGTGCCAGCAGCCTCAGCAAAGACAGTAACGGCTACACCTTC
TRBV10-2	17	TRBD2	TRBJ2-1	.	CASRGLRGAGDPDEQFF	TGCGCCAGCAGAGGACTAAGGGGAGCGGGGGATCCGGATGAGCAGTTCTTC
TRBV4-1	15	.	TRBJ2-5	.	CASSQGHGGEETQYF	TGCGCCAGCAGCCAGGGACACGGGGGCGAAGAGACCCAGTACTTC
TRBV5-6	15	TRBD1	TRBJ2-7	.	CASSLAGQGGYEQYF	TGTGCCAGCAGCTTGGCGGGACAGGGGGGTTACGAGCAGTACTTC
TRBV4-3	16	.	TRBJ1-5	.	CASSRTITGLNQPQHF	TGCGCCAGCAGCCGCACAATAACAGGGCTCAATCAGCCCCAGCATTTT
TRBV23-1	16	.	TRBJ1-2	.	CASSQSGEGESYGYTF	TGCGCCAGCAGTCAATCGGGCGAGGGAGAGTCTTATGGCTACACCTTC
TRBV24-1	13	TRBD2	TRBJ2-3	.	CATSNSGGSTQYF	TGTGCCACCTCGAATAGCGGGGGGAGTACGCAGTATTTT
TRBV5-6	15	.	TRBJ1-2	.	CASSLVSEGLGGYTF	TGTGCCAGCAGCTTAGTATCGGAGGGTTTAGGTGGCTACACCTTC
TRBV30	11	.	TRBJ2-3	.	CAWGGRDTQYF	TGTGCCTGGGGGGGCAGGGATACGCAGTATTTT
TRBV15	13	.	TRBJ1-1	.	CATSIGRRPEAFF	TGTGCCACCAGCATCGGACGGAGGCCTGAAGCTTTCTTT
TRBV11-2	19	TRBD1	TRBJ2-3	.	CASTDSSRTGPTSTDTQYF	TGTGCCAGCACCGATTCATCTAGGACAGGGCCTACTAGCACAGATACGCAGTATTTT
TRBV5-4	13	.	TRBJ2-2	once	CASSQWGPGELFF	TGTGCCAGCAGCCAGTGGGGGCCCGGGGAGCTGTTTTTT
TRBV6-1	16	.	TRBJ1-6	once	CASSDLSLRRDSPLHF	TGTGCCAGCAGTGATCTATCGTTGAGAAGGGATTCACCCCTCCACTTT
TRBV29-1	18	TRBD2	TRBJ2-3	.	CSARTLAGGRSNIDTQYF	TGCAGCGCCCGAACACTAGCGGGGGGGCGATCAAATATAGATACGCAGTATTTT
TRBV13	14	.	TRBJ2-2	.	CASSLTAGTGELFF	TGTGCCAGCAGCTTAACCGCAGGGACCGGGGAGCTGTTTTTT
TRBV13	18	.	TRBJ2-7	medium-sized	CASSLGANRAVRSLEQYF	TGTGCCAGCAGCTTAGGTGCTAACAGGGCAGTTCGAAGCCTCGAGCAGTACTTC
TRBV9	14	TRBD1	TRBJ1-5	.	CASSVTGEAQPQHF	TGTGCCAGCAGCGTGACAGGGGAGGCTCAGCCCCAGCATTTT
TRBV7-2	13	.	TRBJ2-5	.	CASSLDGGETQYF	TGTGCCAGCAGCTTGGATGGAGGGGAGACCCAGTACTTC
TRBV4-2	15	TRBD1	TRBJ1-2	.	CASSPPGQGVYGYTF	TGTGCCAGCAGCCCACCGGGACAGGGAGTTTATGGCTACACCTTC